This is a list of T cell receptor beta chains from one sample in a study of blood T cell repertoires in COVID-19. Data came from immunoSEQ multiplex PCR; TCRdb stores just in-frame clones and leaves some out. The profile shows fewer than 250,000 clones, 80% to 85% of them singletons. The sequenced material came from peripheral blood. The receptor source for this set is a man aged 25 to 40 with active or convalescent COVID-19. Each CDR3 is given with its conserved first and last residue. D genes are given only for firm matches. Size tells how often a clone was seen (once, few, many) or the class of an expanded clone, and some rows leave it out.

len	v_gene	abundance	d_gene	j_gene	CDR3aa	CDR3nt
12	TRBV28	-	-	TRBJ2-7	CASSSRPGEQYF	TGTGCCAGCAGTTCCCGCCCGGGGGAGCAGTACTTC
11	TRBV20-1	-	-	TRBJ2-3	CSAADLDTQYF	TGCAGTGCTGCAGATTTAGATACGCAGTATTTT
11	TRBV12-3/TRBV12-4	-	-	TRBJ1-2	CASAAGTGYTF	TGTGCCAGCGCGGCGGGGACTGGCTACACCTTC
13	TRBV7-2	-	-	TRBJ1-1	CASSLYRYTEAFF	TGTGCCAGCAGCCTCTACAGGTACACTGAAGCTTTCTTT
14	TRBV5-4	-	TRBD1	TRBJ1-3	CASSLRGGADTIYF	TGTGCCAGCAGCTTGAGAGGGGGCGCGGACACCATATATTTT
12	TRBV30	-	-	TRBJ2-4	CAWSHGKNIQYF	TGTGCCTGGAGCCACGGCAAAAACATTCAGTACTTC
15	TRBV6-6	once	-	TRBJ2-7	CASSYPGTNAYEQYF	TGTGCCAGCAGTTACCCCGGGACAAATGCCTACGAGCAGTACTTC
14	TRBV19	-	-	TRBJ1-1	CASRMSGANTEAFF	TGTGCCAGCAGGATGTCTGGGGCGAACACTGAAGCTTTCTTT
13	TRBV28	-	-	TRBJ1-5	CASSLIRDQPQHF	TGTGCCAGCAGTTTAATCAGGGATCAGCCCCAGCATTTT
15	TRBV27	-	-	TRBJ2-3	CASSSHGGMTDTQYF	TGTGCCAGCAGTTCCCACGGGGGAATGACAGATACGCAGTATTTT
16	TRBV28	-	TRBD2	TRBJ2-1	CASSLARLASVDEQFF	TGTGCCAGCAGTTTAGCCAGACTAGCGAGTGTAGATGAGCAGTTCTTC
15	TRBV28	-	-	TRBJ2-7	CASSPSFGGTYEQYF	TGTGCCAGCAGCCCCTCGTTCGGGGGAACCTACGAGCAGTACTTC
14	TRBV7-2	-	TRBD1	TRBJ1-1	CASTDQGAYTEAFF	TGTGCCAGCACCGACCAGGGGGCATACACTGAAGCTTTCTTT
14	TRBV7-8	-	-	TRBJ2-7	CASSLVPGIGEQYF	TGTGCCAGCAGCTTAGTCCCGGGGATCGGGGAGCAGTACTTC
17	TRBV7-2	-	TRBD2	TRBJ2-3	CASSSGTSGARTDTQYF	TGTGCCAGCAGCTCCGGGACTAGCGGGGCCCGCACAGATACGCAGTATTTT